This TCR beta chain was identified in a study of T cell responses to AZD1222 COVID-19 vaccine. This clone was seen more than once but under ten times. Its antigen is unknown. CDR3 length: 13 residues. Germline V gene data show CDR1 as MRHNA and CDR2 as SNTAGT. With V trimmed by 6 bases and J by 14 bases, 12 bases remained unmatched. Broader study findings: Vaccine-related CD4 TCRs covered spike, predominating at 160-218 and 743-854. There were repertoire samples only from the period after the peak T cell response. Donors were chiefly white British, with a greater number of females, and clonal diversity was perhaps underestimated.

TCRdb keeps only in-frame clones here, not all; method: immunoSEQ multiplex PCR. The profile shows about 160,000 clones, under 95% of them singletons. The sample in question was peripheral blood, obtained on day 0 of MenACWY control vaccination. The chain joins TRBV6-4 to TRBJ2-1; the match to TRBD2 covers 8 bases. The TCR comes from an adult in good health. The CDR3, as DNA: TGTGCCAGCAGCGCCTCGGGGGGGGGCAGGGAGTTCTTC. Protein: CASSASGGGREFF.